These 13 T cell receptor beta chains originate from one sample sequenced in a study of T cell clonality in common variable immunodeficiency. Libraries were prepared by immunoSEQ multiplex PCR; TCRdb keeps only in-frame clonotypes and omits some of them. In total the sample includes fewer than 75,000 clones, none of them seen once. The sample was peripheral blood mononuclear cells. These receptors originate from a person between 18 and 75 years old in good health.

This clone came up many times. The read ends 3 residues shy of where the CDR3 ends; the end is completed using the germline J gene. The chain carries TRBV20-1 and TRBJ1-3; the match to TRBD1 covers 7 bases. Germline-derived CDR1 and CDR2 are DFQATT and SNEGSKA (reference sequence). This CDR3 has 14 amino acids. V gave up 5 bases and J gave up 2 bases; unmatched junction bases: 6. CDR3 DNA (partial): TGCAGTGCTGGAAGCCAGGGGGCTGGAAACACC. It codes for CSAGSQGAGNT. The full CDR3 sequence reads CSAGSQGAGNTIYF.

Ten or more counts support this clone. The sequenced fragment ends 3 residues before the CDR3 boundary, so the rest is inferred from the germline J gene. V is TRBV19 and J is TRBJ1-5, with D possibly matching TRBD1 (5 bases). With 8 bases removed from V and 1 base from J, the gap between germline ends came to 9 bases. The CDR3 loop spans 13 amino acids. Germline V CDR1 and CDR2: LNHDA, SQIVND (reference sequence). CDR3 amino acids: CASGTFSNQPQHF. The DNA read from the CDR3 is TGTGCCAGTGGGACTTTCAGCAATCAGCCC.

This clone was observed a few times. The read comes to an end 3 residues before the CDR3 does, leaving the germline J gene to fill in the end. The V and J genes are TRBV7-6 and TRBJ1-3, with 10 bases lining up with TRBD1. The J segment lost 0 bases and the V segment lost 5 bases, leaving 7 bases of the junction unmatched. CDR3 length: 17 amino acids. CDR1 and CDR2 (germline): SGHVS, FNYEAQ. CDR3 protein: CASSAPDRGSSGNTIYF. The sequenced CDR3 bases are TGTGCCAGCAGCGCCCCGGACAGGGGGAGCTCTGGAAACACC.

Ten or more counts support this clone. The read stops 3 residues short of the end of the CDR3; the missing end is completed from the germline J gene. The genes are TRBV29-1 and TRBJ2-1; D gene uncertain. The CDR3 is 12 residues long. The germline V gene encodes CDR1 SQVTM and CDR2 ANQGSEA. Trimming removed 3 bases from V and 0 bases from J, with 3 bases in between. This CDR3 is CSVDSSYNEQFF. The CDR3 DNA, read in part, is TGCAGCGTTGACAGCTCCTACAATGAG.

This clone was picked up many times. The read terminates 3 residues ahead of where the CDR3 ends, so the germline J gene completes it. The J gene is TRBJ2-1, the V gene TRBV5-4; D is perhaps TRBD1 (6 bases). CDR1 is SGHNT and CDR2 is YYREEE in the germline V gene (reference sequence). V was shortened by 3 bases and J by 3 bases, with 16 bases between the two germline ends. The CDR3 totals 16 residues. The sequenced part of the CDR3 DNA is TGTGCCAGCAGCTCCTATTACAGGGCACTCTACAATGAG. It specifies CASSSYYRALYNE. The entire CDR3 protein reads CASSSYYRALYNEQFF.

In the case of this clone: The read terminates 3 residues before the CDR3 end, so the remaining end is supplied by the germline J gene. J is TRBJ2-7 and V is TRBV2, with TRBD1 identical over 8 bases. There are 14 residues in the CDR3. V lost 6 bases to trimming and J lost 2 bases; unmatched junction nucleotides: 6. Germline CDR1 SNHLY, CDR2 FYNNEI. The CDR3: CASRDRASPYEQYF. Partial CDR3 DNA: TGTGCCAGCAGGGACAGGGCCTCCCCCTACGAG.

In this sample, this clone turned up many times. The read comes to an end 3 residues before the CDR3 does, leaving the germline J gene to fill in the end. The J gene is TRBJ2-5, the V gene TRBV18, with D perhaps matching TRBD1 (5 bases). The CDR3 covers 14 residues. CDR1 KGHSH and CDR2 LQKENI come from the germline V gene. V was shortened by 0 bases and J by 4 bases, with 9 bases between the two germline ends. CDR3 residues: CASSPPGRVETQYF. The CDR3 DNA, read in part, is TGTGCCAGCTCACCACCGGGCAGGGTAGAGACC.

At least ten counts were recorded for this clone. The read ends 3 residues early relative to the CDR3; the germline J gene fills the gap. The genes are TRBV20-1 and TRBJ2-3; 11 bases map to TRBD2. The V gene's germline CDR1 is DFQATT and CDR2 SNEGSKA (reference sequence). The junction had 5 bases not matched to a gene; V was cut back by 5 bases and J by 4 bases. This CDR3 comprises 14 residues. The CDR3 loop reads CSAPTSGGADTQYF. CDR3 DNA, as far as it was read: TGCAGTGCTCCAACTAGCGGGGGCGCAGATACG.

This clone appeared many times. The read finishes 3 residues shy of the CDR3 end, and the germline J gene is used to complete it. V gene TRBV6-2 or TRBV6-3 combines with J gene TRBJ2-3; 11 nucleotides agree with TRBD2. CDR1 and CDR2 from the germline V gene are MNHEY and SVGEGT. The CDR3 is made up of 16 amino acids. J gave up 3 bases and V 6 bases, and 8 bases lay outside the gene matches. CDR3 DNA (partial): TGTGCCAGCAGCTACGGACTAGCGGGTGAAACAGATACG. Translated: CASSYGLAGETDT. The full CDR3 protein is CASSYGLAGETDTQYF.

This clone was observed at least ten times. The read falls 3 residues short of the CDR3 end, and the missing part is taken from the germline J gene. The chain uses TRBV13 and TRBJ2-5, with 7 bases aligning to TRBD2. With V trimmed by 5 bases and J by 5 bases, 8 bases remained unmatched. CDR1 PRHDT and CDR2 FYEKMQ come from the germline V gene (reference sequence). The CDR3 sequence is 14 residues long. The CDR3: CASSPRRRGETQYF. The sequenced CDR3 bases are TGTGCCAGCAGCCCCCGGAGGCGGGGGGAGACC.

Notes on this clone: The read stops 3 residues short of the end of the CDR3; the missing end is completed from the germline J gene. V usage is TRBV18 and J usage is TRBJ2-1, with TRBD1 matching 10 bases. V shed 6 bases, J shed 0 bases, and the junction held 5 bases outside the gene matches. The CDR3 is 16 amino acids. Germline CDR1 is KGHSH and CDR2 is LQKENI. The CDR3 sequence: CASSPTGGDSYNEQFF. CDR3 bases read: TGTGCCAGCTCCCCGACAGGGGGCGACTCCTACAATGAG.

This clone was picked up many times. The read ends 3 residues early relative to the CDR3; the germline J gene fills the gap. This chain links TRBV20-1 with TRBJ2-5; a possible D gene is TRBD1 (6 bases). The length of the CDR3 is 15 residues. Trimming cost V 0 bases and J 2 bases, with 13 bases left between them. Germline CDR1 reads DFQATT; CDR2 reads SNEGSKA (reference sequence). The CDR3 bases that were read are TGCAGTGCTAGAGAAGGGGGACACGGTCAAGAGACC. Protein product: CSAREGGHGQET. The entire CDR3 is CSAREGGHGQETQYF.

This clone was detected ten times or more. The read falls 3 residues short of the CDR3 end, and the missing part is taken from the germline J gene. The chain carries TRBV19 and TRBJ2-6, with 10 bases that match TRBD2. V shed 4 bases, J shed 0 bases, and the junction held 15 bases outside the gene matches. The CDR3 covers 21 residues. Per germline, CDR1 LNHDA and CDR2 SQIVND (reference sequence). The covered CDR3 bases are TGTGCCAGTAGTACCGCGGGGCTAGCGGGAGTTTTCGGCTCTGGGGCCAACGTC. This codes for CASSTAGLAGVFGSGANV. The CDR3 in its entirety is CASSTAGLAGVFGSGANVLTF. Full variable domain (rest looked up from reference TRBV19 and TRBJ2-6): DGGITQSPKYLFRKEGQNVTLSCEQNLNHDAMYWYRQDPGQGLRLIYYSQIVNDFQKGDIAEGYSVSREKKESFPLTVTSAQKNPTAFYLCASSTAGLAGVFGSGANVLTFGAGSRLTVL.